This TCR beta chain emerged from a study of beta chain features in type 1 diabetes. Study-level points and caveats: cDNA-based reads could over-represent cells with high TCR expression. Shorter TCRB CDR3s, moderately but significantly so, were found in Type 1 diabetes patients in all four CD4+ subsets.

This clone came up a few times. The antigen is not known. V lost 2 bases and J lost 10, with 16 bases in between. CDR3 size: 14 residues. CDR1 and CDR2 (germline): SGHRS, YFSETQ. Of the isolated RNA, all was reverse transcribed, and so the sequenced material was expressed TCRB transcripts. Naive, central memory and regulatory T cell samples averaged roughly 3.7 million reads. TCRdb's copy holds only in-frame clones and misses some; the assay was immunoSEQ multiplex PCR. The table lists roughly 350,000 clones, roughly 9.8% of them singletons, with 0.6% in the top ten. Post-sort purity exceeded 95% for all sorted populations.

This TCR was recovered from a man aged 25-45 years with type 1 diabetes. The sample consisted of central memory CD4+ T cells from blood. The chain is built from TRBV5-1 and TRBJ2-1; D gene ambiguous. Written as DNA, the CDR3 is TGCGCCAGCAGCTTTAACCCTAAGCTACCGGAGCAGTTCTTC. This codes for CASSFNPKLPEQFF.